This TCR beta chain was obtained from a study of blood T cell repertoires in COVID-19. Study in general: PBMCs, B-cell-depleted T cells, or T cells were the source of the cDNA or gDNA that made up the material.

Clones were read by immunoSEQ multiplex PCR, and TCRdb kept only the in-frame ones, dropping some. Here the sample spans about 160,000 clones, roughly 87% being singletons. The source of this sequence is a woman between 45 and 65 years old who had recovered from COVID-19. What was sequenced was PBMCs or T cells enriched from blood (not recorded which).

The CDR3 sequence is CASSVAGGLAGGGTGELFF. The DNA of the CDR3 is TGTGCCAGCAGCGTAGCTGGGGGACTAGCGGGAGGAGGAACCGGGGAGCTGTTTTTT. The chain has TRBV9 and TRBJ2-2; 15 bases map to TRBD2. Germline assignment: CDR1 SGDLS and CDR2 YYNGEE. The CDR3 runs to 19 residues. Trimming cost V 0 bases and J 5 bases; bases outside gene matches: 8.